One T cell receptor beta chain is described in this entry. What antigen it recognizes has not been identified. The record has no base qualities; no much larger clone is one base away. This record comes from a study of regulatory T cells in long-lasting Graves disease (dated by TCRdb to 2020 to 2022). Background for the entire study: To count as having persistent Graves' disease, a patient had to have received antithyroid drug treatment for over 5 years with TSH receptor autoantibodies remaining persistently positive. This study used TCR sequencing and RNA sequencing of peripheral blood to compare persistent Graves' disease patients against newly diagnosed Graves' disease patients. The study was conducted in China and was registered as a clinical trial. TCR sequencing covered roughly 13 persistent and approximately 20 newly diagnosed Graves' disease patients, around 33 samples in total. On average, persistent Graves' disease patients in the clinical cohort had been on antithyroid drugs for about 9.7 years.

V and J are truncated by 2 bases and 2 bases respectively, leaving an intervening sequence of 9 bases. Looking up the germline V gene yields CDR1 ENHRY and CDR2 SYGVKD. Spanning cysteine to phenylalanine, the CDR3 consists of 14 amino acids. Left in the record is the CDR3 DNA by itself, 42 bases read in frame from the first base. Libraries were built with multiplex PCR. Sequencing instrument: Illumina HiSeq 4000. To build TCR beta libraries, CDR3 regions were amplified by Arm-PCR using iRepertoire HTBI primers. Before sequencing, the PCR products underwent gel purification. From the authors' description of their analysis: Gene usage analysis of CDR3 amino acid clonotypes relied on the 55 to 80 TRBV and over 13 TRBJ segments identified across samples. COPE and FqMerger were used to merge the filtered high-quality paired reads into contigs. Contigs were aligned with BLAST to IMGT TRBV, TRBD and TRBJ reference genes, and CDR3 was defined per IMGT. Any clonotype with a frequency above 0.1% was classified as a highly expanded clone. Shannon entropy was used to measure repertoire diversity, and the Gini coefficient was used to measure V-J evenness. Public clonotypes were defined as clonotypes shared by more than one individual. The public sequencing data were trimmed at Q25 with fastp and processed into clonotypes with MiXCR by TCRdb, which kept only in-frame beta chains. Each entry merges the rows of one CDR3 protein and shows their most common DNA and genes. In this record, the V and J calls reflect TCRdb's handling and not the investigators' own analysis. A total of roughly 490,000 distinct CDR3 sequences appear in this sample, 22% of them only once. The ten largest clones take up around 13% of the sample.

Reading the label with the study, this specimen's time point is: persistent/refractory GD, antithyroid drugs over 5 years with positive TRAb. For both TCR sequencing and RNA sequencing, RNA was extracted from PBMCs in TRIzol. Graves' disease was diagnosed according to American Thyroid Association guidelines. Recruitment of patients was carried out at an endocrinology department in Xi'an, China. From each patient, roughly 9 milliliters of peripheral blood was collected into an EDTA anticoagulant tube. PBMCs were isolated by Ficoll Paque Plus density gradient separation without further T cell sorting. An Agilent 2100 Bioanalyzer and agarose gel were used to check RNA quality, and a NanoDrop 2000 was used to measure RNA concentration. Results and caveats for the whole study, not just this receptor: More public clonotypes were shared among persistent patients (about 2,800) than among newly diagnosed patients (just under 1,000). Because the primary lesion, thyroid tissue, could not be accessed, the study looked at peripheral blood alone. As a limitation, the authors acknowledged that the small sample size may reduce accuracy. Lower TCR Shannon entropy and fewer highly expanded clones were observed in persistent Graves' disease patients than in newly diagnosed patients, which suggested clonal expansion. Only the TCR beta chain was sequenced and analyzed. Persistent disease showed preferential use of TRBV28, TRBJ1-2 and TRBJ2-5, whereas newly diagnosed disease favored TRBV20-1 and TRBJ2-1.

Sample: peripheral blood mononuclear cells (PBMCs), taken when the disease was refractory, from a patient treated with antithyroid drugs. The clonotype was recovered from a female donor with Graves disease. Recombination connected TRBV10-3 to TRBJ1-1, and TRBD1 may be the D gene, going by 6 matching bases. In nucleotide form, the sequence is TGTGCCATCAGTGAGGGGGGCCGAAACACTGAAGCTTTCTTT. It codes for CAISEGGRNTEAFF.